This is a list of T cell receptor beta chains from one sample in a study of T cell responses to AZD1222 COVID-19 vaccine. Sequencing was performed with immunoSEQ multiplex PCR; in TCRdb, only in-frame clones are kept and a portion is missing. The table shows approximately 150,000 clones, with 85% to 90% occurring only once. Sample: peripheral blood, taken 28 days after the second AZD1222 dose. The receptors were gathered from an adult who received the AZD1222 COVID-19 vaccine. Both conserved end residues are part of each CDR3. A D gene is named only where the DNA matches it firmly. Rows may omit the clone size; those that give it use once, few, many or a size class.

D gene,V gene,clone size,J gene,CDR3 DNA,CDR3 protein
TRBD1,TRBV30,.,TRBJ1-1,TGTGCCTGGAGTAGCCCTGGGACAGTGAACACTGAAGCTTTCTTT,CAWSSPGTVNTEAFF
.,TRBV20-1,.,TRBJ2-7,TGCAGTGCTGTCGGACTCTACGAGCAGTACTTC,CSAVGLYEQYF
.,TRBV7-8,.,TRBJ2-1,TGTGCCAGCAGCTCCCGGACTCTAGATAGCTCCTACAATGAGCAGTTCTTC,CASSSRTLDSSYNEQFF
TRBD2,TRBV5-4,.,TRBJ2-5,TGTGCCAGCAGGGGTGGGGGGGACCCAGAGACCCAGTACTTC,CASRGGGDPETQYF
.,TRBV3-1/TRBV3-2,.,TRBJ2-1,TGTGCCAGCAGGAATCAGGGTGGCTACAATGAGCAGTTCTTC,CASRNQGGYNEQFF
.,TRBV20-1,.,TRBJ1-6,TGCAGTGCTAGTAACCGACTAGGCAATTCACCCCTCCACTTT,CSASNRLGNSPLHF
.,TRBV6-1,.,TRBJ2-7,TGTGCCAGCAGTGAAGCAGTCTCCTACGAGCAGTACTTC,CASSEAVSYEQYF
.,TRBV2,.,TRBJ1-3,TGTGCCAGCAGACAGGGCCACTCTGGAAACACCATATATTTT,CASRQGHSGNTIYF
TRBD2,TRBV4-1,.,TRBJ2-1,TGCGCCAGCAGTCAGCGGGAGTTTTACAATGAGCAGTTCTTC,CASSQREFYNEQFF
.,TRBV7-8,.,TRBJ1-2,TGTGCCAGCAGCCGACGGACCCCGGGACAATATGGCTACACCTTC,CASSRRTPGQYGYTF
.,TRBV7-8,.,TRBJ1-4,TGTGCCAGCAGCTGGGACCTGGCTAATGAAAAACTGTTTTTT,CASSWDLANEKLFF
.,TRBV4-1,few,TRBJ1-1,TGCGCCAGCAGCCAAGGAGGTGCCAGGCGACTTGGGGCTTTCTTT,CASSQGGARRLGAFF
.,TRBV7-2,.,TRBJ1-5,TGTGCCAGCACCCGGGGGGTCTCCCAGCCCCAGCATTTT,CASTRGVSQPQHF
.,TRBV28,once,TRBJ1-2,TGTGCCAGCGAGGGTTCCAACTATGGCTACACCTTC,CASEGSNYGYTF
TRBD1,TRBV20-1,once,TRBJ2-1,TGCAGTGCTAGTTTGCACAGGGGGCTCTCCTACAATGAGCAGTTCTTC,CSASLHRGLSYNEQFF
TRBD2,TRBV7-3,.,TRBJ2-5,TGTGCCAGCAGCTTCTTAGCGGGAGAACCCGAGACCCAGTACTTC,CASSFLAGEPETQYF
.,TRBV28,.,TRBJ1-1,TGTGCCAGCAGTTCAGGATTTCGGAACACTGAAGCTTTCTTT,CASSSGFRNTEAFF
TRBD1,TRBV12-3/TRBV12-4,.,TRBJ1-1,TGTGCCAGCAGTTTGGACAGGCTCACTGAAGCTTTCTTT,CASSLDRLTEAFF
.,TRBV3-1/TRBV3-2,.,TRBJ1-6,TGTGCCAGCAGCTCGTACGGACAGCTAATCAATTCACCCCTCCACTTT,CASSSYGQLINSPLHF
TRBD1,TRBV14,.,TRBJ1-1,TGTGCCAGCAGCTTTTCCACAGGGGCCGGTGAAGCTTTCTTT,CASSFSTGAGEAFF
TRBD2,TRBV28,once,TRBJ2-3,TGTGCCAGCAGTCCCCAAATTGGGACTAGCGTGAACTTGGCAGATACGCAGTATTTT,CASSPQIGTSVNLADTQYF
.,TRBV6-1,.,TRBJ2-5,TGTGCCAGCAGTGAACCACCTCGGGAGACCCAGTACTTC,CASSEPPRETQYF
TRBD1,TRBV12-3/TRBV12-4,once,TRBJ2-1,TGTGCCAGCAGACCGGACAGGCCAAATGAGCAGTTCTTC,CASRPDRPNEQFF
.,TRBV29-1,.,TRBJ2-1,TGCAGCGTTGAAGGATCAGCCTACAATGAGCAGTTCTTC,CSVEGSAYNEQFF
.,TRBV7-8,once,TRBJ1-2,TGTGCCAGCAGCTTAGACGGTCCCTATGGCTACACCTTC,CASSLDGPYGYTF
TRBD1,TRBV18,.,TRBJ1-1,TGTGCCAGCTCACCACCGAACGGACAGGGCGACACTGAAGCTTTCTTT,CASSPPNGQGDTEAFF
.,TRBV27,once,TRBJ2-5,TGTGCCAGCAGTTTGGGGCCCTCTGGTGGGACCCAGTACTTC,CASSLGPSGGTQYF
.,TRBV3-1/TRBV3-2,.,TRBJ2-7,TGTGCCAGCAGCCAGGGTAGGGACCACGAGCAGTACTTC,CASSQGRDHEQYF
.,TRBV2,.,TRBJ2-3,TGTGCCAGCAGCAGGACGCCCTCCACAGATACGCAGTATTTT,CASSRTPSTDTQYF
.,TRBV10-3,.,TRBJ1-5,TGTGCCATCAGTGAGTCAGGCAGGGGAGATCAGCCCCAGCATTTT,CAISESGRGDQPQHF
TRBD1,TRBV2,.,TRBJ1-4,TGTGCCAGCAGTGACGGGACAGGGCTTAAAAAACTGTTTTTT,CASSDGTGLKKLFF
TRBD2,TRBV3-1/TRBV3-2,.,TRBJ2-1,TGTGCCAGCAGCCAAGGGACTAGCGGGAGTTATGAGCAGTTCTTC,CASSQGTSGSYEQFF
.,TRBV6-6,.,TRBJ1-6,TGTGCCAGCAGTGACCAACAGTTCTATAATTCACCCCTCCACTTT,CASSDQQFYNSPLHF
TRBD1,TRBV6-6,.,TRBJ1-3,TGTGCCAGCAGAGAGACAGGGAGCTCTGGAAACACCATATATTTT,CASRETGSSGNTIYF
.,TRBV3-1/TRBV3-2,.,TRBJ1-5,TGTGCCAGCAGCCAAGATCACGGGGAGAACAATCAGCCCCAGCATTTT,CASSQDHGENNQPQHF
.,TRBV7-9,.,TRBJ2-2,TGTGCCAGCAGCTCTCACATCACCGGGGAGCTGTTTTTT,CASSSHITGELFF
.,TRBV4-1,.,TRBJ2-1,TGCGCCAGCAGCCAAGTACTTGCGGTGAGCTCCTACAATGAGCAGTTCTTC,CASSQVLAVSSYNEQFF
.,TRBV3-1/TRBV3-2,.,TRBJ1-6,TGTGCCAGCAGCCAAGGGGGGCTGTTGGATAATTCACCCCTCCACTTT,CASSQGGLLDNSPLHF
.,TRBV18,.,TRBJ1-4,TGTGCCAGCTCACCACCAGGGACGGCTGAAAAACTGTTTTTT,CASSPPGTAEKLFF
TRBD1,TRBV6-2/TRBV6-3,.,TRBJ1-1,TGTGCCAGCAGTTACACGTCCGGGACAGGGACGTACACTGAAGCTTTCTTT,CASSYTSGTGTYTEAFF
TRBD1,TRBV18,.,TRBJ2-7,TGTGCCAGCTCACCCGGACAGGGGGCACGATACGAGCAGTACTTC,CASSPGQGARYEQYF
TRBD2,TRBV29-1,.,TRBJ2-1,TGCAGCGTAGGGACTAGCGGGGACCAGTTCTTC,CSVGTSGDQFF
TRBD1,TRBV9,.,TRBJ2-2,TGTGCCAGCAGCGACGACAGGGGGCTTAACACCGGGGAGCTGTTTTTT,CASSDDRGLNTGELFF
.,TRBV30,.,TRBJ2-7,TGTGCCACTTGGGGAGGACTCTACGAGCAGTACTTC,CATWGGLYEQYF
.,TRBV7-3,.,TRBJ2-2,TGTGCCAGCAGCTTAACTACAACCGGGGAGCTGTTTTTT,CASSLTTTGELFF
.,TRBV7-2,.,TRBJ2-1,TGTGCCAGCAGCTTAAGTGGGTCTAGCGTATATATCAATGAGCAGTTCTTC,CASSLSGSSVYINEQFF
.,TRBV6-1,.,TRBJ2-7,TGTGCCAGCAGTGAGATTGTCAAGACCTACGAGCAGTACTTC,CASSEIVKTYEQYF
TRBD1,TRBV6-5,.,TRBJ1-1,TGTGCCAGCAGTTACCCCGGACAGGGGAACACTGAAGCTTTCTTT,CASSYPGQGNTEAFF
.,TRBV28,.,TRBJ1-2,TGTGCCAGCAGCTCCTACGACAGGTTTAGTGGCTACACCTTC,CASSSYDRFSGYTF
.,TRBV5-5,.,TRBJ1-2,TGTGCCAGCAGCCCGCAGACAGTAAACTATGGCTACACCTTC,CASSPQTVNYGYTF
TRBD1,TRBV7-2,.,TRBJ2-3,TGTGCCAGCAGCTTAGAACAGGGGCGAGATACGCAGTATTTT,CASSLEQGRDTQYF
.,TRBV27,.,TRBJ1-2,TGTGCCAGCAGAGGCACAGGGAATAAGGGCTACACCTTC,CASRGTGNKGYTF